This TCR beta chain is drawn from a study of blood T cell repertoires in COVID-19. This CDR3 has 14 residues. Germline CDR1 reads MNHEY; CDR2 reads SMNVEV (reference sequence). V gave up 5 bases and J gave up 2 bases, with 13 bases separating them. Here immunoSEQ multiplex PCR was the method, and the copy in TCRdb shows in-frame clones only, minus some. The table lists roughly 170,000 clones, approximately 79% of them singletons. Sequenced material: peripheral blood. The V call is TRBV27, the J call TRBJ2-7; TRBD1 might be the D (6 bases). The sequence came from a woman aged 60 to 75 with COVID-19, enrolled during active disease. The DNA for the CDR3 is TGTGCCAGCAGTCTTACAGGGTTACCCTACGAGCAGTACTTC. It translates to CASSLTGLPYEQYF.